This TCR beta chain comes out of a study of PD-1 blockade in classical Hodgkin lymphoma (dated by TCRdb to 2020 to 2022). General notes on the study: Nivolumab dosing was 3 mg/kg intravenously every 2 weeks, continuing until either disease progression or unacceptable toxicity. The study used TCR beta sequencing and CyTOF to define a peripheral blood immune signature of response to PD-1 blockade in classical Hodgkin lymphoma. Broader findings and caveats from the paper: Baseline TCR diversity was reported to be lower in newly diagnosed patients than in healthy donors and to be lower still in relapsed/refractory patients. Baseline diversity similar to that of newly diagnosed patients was observed in trial patients achieving complete response, whereas significantly lower diversity was observed in partial responders and progressors. The study covered only a single clinical trial cohort, and the causes of the repertoire differences, possibly disease activity or prior therapy, were still not defined. CD4+ but not CD8+ TCR diversity rose significantly by C4D1 (p=0.0027 vs p=0.16), most apparent in complete responders (p=0.02). Patients starting nivolumab less than 1 year after ASCT had lower diversity and were excluded from later analyses to avoid confounding by immune reconstitution.

The sample's time point label is to be understood as: cycle 1 day 1 (C1D1), immediately before nivolumab initiation. Every trial patient had relapsed following autologous stem cell transplantation, and prior brentuximab vedotin exposure was what differed among cohorts A, B and C. The trial cohort included around 60 patients with relapsed/refractory classical Hodgkin lymphoma, and each patient had a best overall response of complete response, partial response or progressive disease. Single-agent nivolumab was administered to trial patients in the multi-cohort phase II CheckMate 205 trial. An independent review committee assessed best overall response by applying the 2007 International Working Group response criteria. Trial PBMCs were obtained immediately prior to nivolumab initiation (C1D1) and on therapy at cycle 2 day 1 and cycle 4 day 1. Peripheral blood was collected in 8 mL Vacutainer Cell Preparation Tubes, from which PBMCs were isolated by centrifugation and then cryopreserved.

A word on this clone: Its antigen target is currently unknown. No quality values exist for individual bases; no much larger clone is one base distant.

The Qiagen DNeasy kit was used to extract genomic DNA both from unsorted PBMCs and from the negatively selected CD4+ and CD8+ fractions. Using primers that anneal to V and J segments, immunoSEQ multiplex PCR amplified the TCR beta CDR3 regions. Amplification bias was minimized using a synthetic immune receptor repertoire, and residual bias was removed computationally after sequencing. As for how the authors treated the data: Repertoire diversity was quantified as the Shannon entropy index using custom Python scripts. Unsorted, CD4+ and CD8+ repertoires were examined separately, except in combined analyses, for which CD4+ and CD8+ sequences were merged in silico. A clone counted as expanded when the clone's frequency after treatment rose at least 2-fold relative to C1D1, and clones undetected at baseline were given a pseudocount of 0.5. Singleton clones were defined as clones with 0 or 1 copy at C1D1, and non-singleton clones were defined as clones with 2 or more copies. By matching protein sequences in sorted samples from the same patient, clones expanded in unsorted samples were annotated as CD4+, CD8+ or unknown. Wilcoxon tests were applied to paired samples to test diversity changes from C1D1 to C4D1. As stored in TCRdb, this immuneACCESS dataset retains in-frame rearrangements with V and J assigned. A fraction of the clones does not appear; measured against another copy, unresolved V genes explain less than half of the discrepancy, and the remainder lacks a known reason. The V and J calls and clone size are taken from that table; D and trimming were inferred from the DNA. The sample records 47,000 or so clones, roughly 73% of which are singletons. The ten largest clones take up approximately 9.9% of the sample.

CDR3 length: 14 amino acids, cysteine to phenylalanine. Just CDR3 DNA is preserved here, 42 bases in frame from base 1. Trimming accounts for 4 bases at V and 7 bases at J, while the number of junction bases matched to no gene is 10. The CDR1 and CDR2 encoded by the germline V gene are SGHDT and YYEEEE. The sample here was peripheral blood mononuclear cells (PBMCs), taken at baseline. The V and J genes are TRBV5-6 and TRBJ1-1, with 7 middle bases fitting TRBD1. This receptor was obtained from a human donor with classical Hodgkin lymphoma. The sequenced DNA: TGTGCCAGCAGCGCTATAGACAGGGTTGGTGAAGCTTTCTTT. This encodes CASSAIDRVGEAFF.